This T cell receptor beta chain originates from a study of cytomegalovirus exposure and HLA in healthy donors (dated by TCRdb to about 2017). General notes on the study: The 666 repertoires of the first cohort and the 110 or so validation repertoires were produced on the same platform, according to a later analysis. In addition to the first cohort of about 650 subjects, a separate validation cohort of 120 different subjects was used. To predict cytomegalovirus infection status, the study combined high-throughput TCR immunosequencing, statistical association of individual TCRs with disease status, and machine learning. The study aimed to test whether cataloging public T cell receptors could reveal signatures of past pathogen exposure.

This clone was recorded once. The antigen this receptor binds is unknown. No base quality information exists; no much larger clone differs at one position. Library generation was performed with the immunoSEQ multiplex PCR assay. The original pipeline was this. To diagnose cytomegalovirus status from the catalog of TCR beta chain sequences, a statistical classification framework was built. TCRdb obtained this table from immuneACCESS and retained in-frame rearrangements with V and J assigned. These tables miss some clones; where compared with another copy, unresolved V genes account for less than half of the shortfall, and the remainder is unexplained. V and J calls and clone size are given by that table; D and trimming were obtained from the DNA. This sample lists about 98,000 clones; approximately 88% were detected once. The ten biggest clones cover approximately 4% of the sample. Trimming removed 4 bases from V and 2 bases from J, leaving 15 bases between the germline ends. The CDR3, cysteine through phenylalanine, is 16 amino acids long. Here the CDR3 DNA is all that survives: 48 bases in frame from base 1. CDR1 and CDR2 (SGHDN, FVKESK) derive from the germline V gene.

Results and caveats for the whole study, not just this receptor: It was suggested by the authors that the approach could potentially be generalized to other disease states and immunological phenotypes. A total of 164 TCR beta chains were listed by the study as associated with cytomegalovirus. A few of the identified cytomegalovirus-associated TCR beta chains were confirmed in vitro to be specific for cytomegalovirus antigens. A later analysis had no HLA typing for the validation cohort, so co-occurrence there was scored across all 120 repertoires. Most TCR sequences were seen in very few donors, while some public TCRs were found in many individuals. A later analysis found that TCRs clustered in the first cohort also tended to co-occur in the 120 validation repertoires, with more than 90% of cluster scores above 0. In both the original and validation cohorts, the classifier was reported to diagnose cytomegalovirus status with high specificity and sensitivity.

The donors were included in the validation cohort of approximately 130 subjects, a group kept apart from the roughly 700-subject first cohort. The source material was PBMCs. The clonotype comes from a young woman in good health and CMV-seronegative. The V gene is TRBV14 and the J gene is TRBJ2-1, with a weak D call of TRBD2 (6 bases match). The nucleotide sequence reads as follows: TGTGCCAGCAGCCCCCCGCTACTAGCAGCCTACAATGAGCAGTTCTTC. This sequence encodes CASSPPLLAAYNEQFF.